This T cell receptor (beta chain) was recovered during a study of T cell repertoires in cytomegalovirus infection. Study in general: The public TCR beta signatures pointed to both CMV infection and matching HLA type.

TCRdb reprocessed the reads with MiXCR, giving one entry per CDR3 protein. The sample includes hundreds of thousands of distinct CDR3 sequences, less than 40% of them seen just once. Study outcomes and limitations: CMV carriers with the relevant HLA were identified by cumulative public TCR beta family frequency.

This CDR3 region has 14 residues. The germline V gene encodes CDR1 SSHAT and CDR2 FNYEAQ (reference sequence). About this clonotype: The antigen is undetermined. Germline is not matched at one junction end, which may reflect a read error.

The sequencing sample was made of PBMCs. The rearrangement links TRBV7-7 to TRBJ2-5, with unresolved D. The sequence was obtained from a human donor in good health (CMV status not recorded). Some clones in this sample may be carry-over from other donors' samples. This CDR3 reads CASSVTAIQETQYF. The CDR3 coding sequence is TGTGCTAGCAGCGTAACAGCAATCCAAGAGACCCAGTACTTC.